Below, 18 T cell receptor beta chains from the same sample are listed, as sequenced in a study of blood T cell repertoires in COVID-19. Profiling relied on immunoSEQ multiplex PCR, and the TCRdb table lists in-frame clones only, not all of them. There are about 230,000 clones in the sample; approximately 84% occur only once, and about 0.93% lies in the top ten. Sequencing input: peripheral blood. The origin of the receptors is a man between 35 and 55 years old with acute or convalescent COVID-19.

The J gene is TRBJ2-7, the V gene TRBV7-2; 13 bases are shared with TRBD2. Trimming cost V 3 bases and J 8 bases; bases outside gene matches: 10. Germline V gene lookup returns CDR1 SGHTA and CDR2 FQGNSA. The CDR3 has 16 amino acids. The CDR3 loop reads CASSFTEKLAGGKQYF. The CDR3 DNA reads as TGTGCCAGCAGCTTCACAGAAAAACTAGCGGGGGGGAAGCAGTACTTC.

V and J are TRBV6-6 and TRBJ1-5; 7 bases match TRBD1. The CDR3 is 16 amino acids. The junction had 15 bases not matched to a gene; V was cut back by 6 bases and J by 7 bases. CDR1 is MNHNY, CDR2 SVGAGI, per germline (reference sequence). Written as DNA, the CDR3 is TGTGCCAGCAGCGCAAAACCTCAGGGGGGAGGCCAGCCCCAGCATTTT. Amino acid sequence: CASSAKPQGGGQPQHF.

The chain joins TRBV9 to TRBJ2-1; possibly TRBD2 for D (6 bases). The CDR3 runs 15 residues. Trimming took off 3 bases at V and 8 bases at J, with 18 bases between the two ends. In germline, CDR1 is SGDLS, CDR2 YYNGEE. The DNA of the CDR3 is TGTGCCAGCAGCGCCGCGGGACTCGACCAGGATGAGCAGTTCTTC. It is translated as CASSAAGLDQDEQFF. Full variable domain (outside the CDR3, taken from reference TRBV9 and TRBJ2-1): DSGVTQTPKHLITATGQRVTLRCSPRSGDLSVYWYQQSLDQGLQFLIQYYNGEERAKGNILERFSAQQFPDLHSELNLSSLELGDSALYFCASSAAGLDQDEQFFGPGTRLTVL.

The V and J genes are TRBV4-3 and TRBJ1-1; D is perhaps TRBD1 (5 bases). This CDR3 has 14 residues. Germline V CDR1 and CDR2: LGHNA, YSLEER. V lost 1 base and J lost 1, with 7 bases in between. CDR3 residues: CASSQGQTNTEAFF. For the CDR3, the DNA is TGCGCCAGCAGCCAAGGACAGACGAACACTGAAGCTTTCTTT.

The chain has TRBV5-6 and TRBJ1-1; a possible D gene is TRBD1 (5 bases). The CDR3 spans 14 residues. Germline values: CDR1 SGHDT, CDR2 YYEEEE. The V end lost 1 base, the J end lost 4 bases, and 11 bases lay between the germline ends. The CDR3 coding sequence is TGTGCCAGCAGCTTGTCGGGGGGGGGCACTGAAGCTTTCTTT. This codes for CASSLSGGGTEAFF.

This sequence joins TRBV7-2 and TRBJ1-1, with 9 bases identical to TRBD1. CDR1 is SGHTA and CDR2 is FQGNSA in the germline V gene. The CDR3 runs 13 residues. V was clipped by 7 bases and J by 3 bases; unmatched bases: 3. The chain's CDR3 is CASIRTGDTEAFF. DNA of the CDR3: TGTGCCAGCATCAGGACAGGGGACACTGAAGCTTTCTTT.

The chain carries TRBV6-6 and TRBJ2-2, with TRBD1 identical over 8 bases. Per germline, CDR1 MNHNY and CDR2 SVGAGI (reference sequence). The CDR3 totals 19 residues. V lost 5 bases and J lost 3; bases outside the gene matches: 17. CDR3 nucleotide sequence: TGTGCCAGCAGTCCCCGGACAGGGTGGGGACTCCAGGACACCGGGGAGCTGTTTTTT. Translating it yields CASSPRTGWGLQDTGELFF.

The chain is built from TRBV6-4 and TRBJ2-3; no clear D gene. The CDR3 loop spans 15 amino acids. CDR1 is MRHNA and CDR2 is SNTAGT in the germline V gene. The V gene lost 2 bases and the J gene lost 2 bases, with 11 bases spanning the gap. CDR3 residues: CASSDGSAPTDTQYF. The CDR3 bases are TGTGCCAGCAGTGACGGCAGCGCCCCCACAGATACGCAGTATTTT.

The genes are TRBV4-1 and TRBJ2-3; TRBD1 might be the D (6 bases). The V gene's germline CDR1 is MGHRA and CDR2 YSYEKL. V gave up 4 bases and J gave up 3 bases, with 17 bases separating them. The CDR3 sequence is 16 residues long. CDR3 DNA sequence: TGCGCCAGCAGCCTTGGGGGCCCCGCCTCAACAGATACGCAGTATTTT. This translates into CASSLGGPASTDTQYF.

CDR3 DNA sequence: TGTGCCAGCAGTTACGGACAGGGATACTACAATGAGCAGTTCTTC. This encodes CASSYGQGYYNEQFF. The chain is built from TRBV6-2 or TRBV6-3 and TRBJ2-1, with TRBD1 identical over 8 bases. Germline values: CDR1 MNHEY, CDR2 SVGEGT. The V segment lost 2 bases and the J segment 3 bases; nucleotides outside the gene matches: 3. The CDR3 is made up of 15 amino acids.

The chain links TRBV5-6 to TRBJ1-2, with 7 bases fitting TRBD1. Germline CDR1 SGHDT, CDR2 YYEEEE. CDR3 length equals 14 residues. After removal of 6 bases from V and 4 bases from J, the junction contained 9 bases not matched to a gene. DNA of the CDR3: TGTGCCAGCACAACTGAGGACAGGAGCTATGGCTACACCTTC. Protein product: CASTTEDRSYGYTF.

This clone was counted a single time. The chain is built from TRBV6-5 and TRBJ1-6, with TRBD1 matching over 7 bases. The CDR3 contains 15 residues. Losses at the gene ends were 2 bases for V and 9 bases for J; bases not matched to a gene: 7. Germline CDR1 MNHEY, CDR2 SVGAGI. The CDR3 DNA reads as TGTGCCAGCAGTTACAAAGGACAGGTTGTTTCACCCCTCCACTTT. It encodes CASSYKGQVVSPLHF.

As concerns this clone: Germline and junction disagree at one end, which may indicate a read error. The V and J genes are TRBV3-1 (or the pseudogene TRBV3-2) and TRBJ2-1, with no clear D. This CDR3 has 12 residues. Looked up from germline, CDR1 is LGHDT and CDR2 is YNNKEL (reference sequence). The CDR3 nucleotides read TGTGCCAGCAGCCCAAAACAAGAGGAGCGGTTCTTC. Encoded protein: CASSPKQEERFF.

V and J are TRBV2 and TRBJ2-3; perhaps TRBD1 as D (6 bases). In germline, CDR1 is SNHLY, CDR2 FYNNEI. CDR3 length equals 15 residues. The V and J ends lost 6 bases and 1 base respectively, with 14 bases between them. CDR3 in DNA: TGTGCCAGCAGCTGGAGTGGGGGCCGCACAGATACGCAGTATTTT. Amino acids: CASSWSGGRTDTQYF.

The chain carries TRBV2 and TRBJ1-1; D gene ambiguous. The CDR3 loop spans 12 amino acids. V was pared by 7 bases and J by 8 bases, with 14 bases between. The germline V gene encodes CDR1 SNHLY and CDR2 FYNNEI. CDR3 sequence: CASIEGYLEAFF. CDR3 DNA: TGTGCCAGCATAGAGGGATACCTCGAAGCTTTCTTT.

The gene calls are TRBV6-1 and TRBJ2-7, with D maybe TRBD2 (6 bases). The germline V gene encodes CDR1 MNHNS and CDR2 SASEGT. The V end lost 7 bases, the J end lost 2 bases, and 12 bases lay between the germline ends. This CDR3 is built from 13 residues. The CDR3 sequence is CASKRRETYEQYF. CDR3 sequence (DNA): TGTGCCAGCAAAAGACGGGAGACCTACGAGCAGTACTTC.

The gene calls are TRBV2 and TRBJ1-4; 8 bases map to TRBD1. The V and J ends lost 7 bases and 7 bases, in that order; junction bases with no gene match: 5. Germline-derived CDR1 and CDR2 are SNHLY and FYNNEI. CDR3 length equals 13 residues. The CDR3 region is CASKGTGGEKLFF. CDR3 in DNA: TGTGCCAGCAAGGGGACAGGCGGTGAAAAACTGTTTTTT.

The chain joins TRBV2 to TRBJ1-6, with 9 bases lining up with TRBD1. This CDR3 spans 14 amino acids. Germline V gives CDR1 SNHLY, CDR2 FYNNEI. Germline trimming cut 7 bases from V and 7 bases from J; bases unmatched to any gene: 5. The CDR3 DNA is TGTGCCAGCACCGGACAGGGGCTCAATTCACCCCTCCACTTT. Its protein product is CASTGQGLNSPLHF.